This T cell receptor beta chain originates from a study of blood T cell repertoires in COVID-19. Looking at the study overall: Acute and convalescent COVID-19 specimens originated in the United States, Italy and Spain. The cDNA or gDNA used as material had been derived from T cells, B-cell-depleted T cells, or PBMCs.

V was clipped by 0 bases and J by 3 bases, with 6 bases between them. This CDR3 spans 14 amino acids. Germline V CDR1 and CDR2: LGHNA, YSLEER. Authors' processing steps: The authors estimated nucleated cell counts from reference gene primer amplification. Assay used: immunoSEQ multiplex PCR; TCRdb lists only in-frame clones, some missing. The V and J calls and the clone size are those of that table, but D and trimming were determined from the DNA. The sample yields 150,000 to 200,000 clones, around 80% seen once. The receptor was isolated from a man aged 30 to 45 with active or convalescent COVID-19. The specimen was peripheral blood. The V call is TRBV4-3, the J call TRBJ1-5; no firm D call. DNA of the CDR3: TGCGCCAGCAGCCAAGATGAGAACAATCAGCCCCAGCATTTT. It codes for CASSQDENNQPQHF.